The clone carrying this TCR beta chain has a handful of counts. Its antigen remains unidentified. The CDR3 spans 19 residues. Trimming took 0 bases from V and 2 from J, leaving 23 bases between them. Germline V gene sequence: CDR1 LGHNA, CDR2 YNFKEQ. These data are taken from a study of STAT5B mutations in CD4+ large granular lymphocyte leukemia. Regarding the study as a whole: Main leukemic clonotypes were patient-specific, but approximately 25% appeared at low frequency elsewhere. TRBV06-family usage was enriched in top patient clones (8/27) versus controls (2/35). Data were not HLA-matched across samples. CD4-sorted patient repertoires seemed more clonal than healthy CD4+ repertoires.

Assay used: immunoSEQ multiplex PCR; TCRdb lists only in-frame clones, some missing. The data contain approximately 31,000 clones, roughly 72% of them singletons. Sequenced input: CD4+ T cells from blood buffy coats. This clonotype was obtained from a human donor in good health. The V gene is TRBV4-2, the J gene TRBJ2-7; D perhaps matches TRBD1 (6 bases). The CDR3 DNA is TGTGCCAGCAGCCAAGAATGCGTGGGGGACACCAGGACGGCCTACGAGCAGTACTTC. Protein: CASSQECVGDTRTAYEQYF.